The entry below describes one T cell receptor beta chain. This receptor's antigen is unknown. Per-base quality was not reported, and no clone a single base away is much larger than it. The data were obtained in a study of blood T cell repertoires in COVID-19 (dated by TCRdb to about 2020). A note on the overall study: Samples covering the acute and convalescent phases of COVID-19 were provided by collaborators in the United States, Italy and Spain. Where available, HLA class I and class II types were taken from metadata supplied by the sample provider and were not determined by assay-based typing. The material from the prospective study consisted of cDNA or gDNA derived from T cells, B-cell-depleted T cells, or PBMCs. The repertoires were released in a freely available public database intended as a resource for research on the immune response to SARS-CoV-2. Deeply sampled blood TCRbeta repertoires from subjects exposed to, actively infected with, or recovered from COVID-19 were included in the dataset. The samples were drawn from two sources: the first 160 participants of the ongoing ImmuneRACE study, and fewer than 1,500 subjects contributed by 6 global collaborators. The sample metadata nearly always contained a de-identified subject ID, COVID-19 status, age in years and sex.

The immunoSEQ Assay, a bias-controlled multiplex PCR, was used to amplify TCRbeta CDR3 regions from genomic DNA. In the source study's methods: Within the assay, amplification of reference gene primers was used to estimate how many nucleated cells each sample contained. To quantify the absolute abundance of each unique TCRbeta CDR3 rearrangement, sequence reads were collapsed and filtered. Productive Simpson clonality was computed per sample as the square root of Simpson's diversity index over productive rearrangements. TCRdb took this table from immuneACCESS and kept in-frame rearrangements with V and J called. Such tables lack part of the clones; where checked against another copy, unresolved V genes explain under half of the gap, and the rest is unexplained. V and J calls and clone size are given by that table; D and trimming were obtained from the DNA. The sample profile shows under 200,000 clones; approximately 80% of them were found once. 1.5% of the sample goes to the ten largest clones.

The collaborating institutions used their own protocols to collect whole blood in K2EDTA tubes. For TCRbeta analysis, collaborators shipped samples in one of three forms: frozen whole blood, isolated PBMCs, or DNA extracted from either of those sample types. Measured from the cysteine to the phenylalanine, the CDR3 is 15 residues long. Here the CDR3 DNA is all that survives: 45 bases in frame from base 1. CDR1 is given as MDHEN and CDR2 as SYDVKM, both from the germline V gene. At the junction V is shortened by 3 bases and J by 6 bases; bases outside the gene matches: 8. The investigation overall reported the following: The amount of clinical and demographic metadata varied by source and participant and was provided uncurated.

The sequenced material came from peripheral blood. The rearranged segments are TRBV28 and TRBJ2-7; the central 10 bases match TRBD2. This clonotype was obtained from a human donor in a cohort sampled during active COVID-19. The DNA is as follows: TGTGCCAGCAGTTTCGCAGGTAGCGGGAGGCCCGAGCAGTACTTC. It translates as CASSFAGSGRPEQYF.